The 5 T cell receptor beta chains below all came from one sample that was sequenced in a study of PD-L1 blockade in urothelial cancer. Libraries were prepared by immunoSEQ multiplex PCR; TCRdb keeps only in-frame clonotypes and omits some of them. The sample records 17,000 or so clones, roughly 87% being singletons. Specimen: PBMCs, collected around atezolizumab (anti-PD-L1) treatment. The source of these receptors is a man over 45 with urothelial cancer.

The rearrangement uses TRBV7-9 and TRBJ2-7; 7 nucleotides line up with TRBD1. The V gene end was trimmed by 6 bases and the J gene end by 6 bases; junction bases not matched to a gene: 11. The CDR3 loop spans 14 amino acids. Per the germline V gene, CDR1 is SEHNR and CDR2 is FQNEAQ (reference sequence). The CDR3 sequence: CASSSIQGEVEQYF. CDR3 sequence (DNA): TGTGCCAGCAGTTCCATCCAGGGGGAAGTCGAGCAGTACTTC.

The chain couples TRBV28 to TRBJ1-5, with no clear D. V shed 1 base and J shed 11 bases, with 9 bases lying between them. There are 12 residues in the CDR3. Germline V gene lookup returns CDR1 MDHEN and CDR2 SYDVKM. Here the CDR3 DNA reads TGTGCCAGCAGTTTATTTGGGCAGGCCCAGCATTTT. This codes for CASSLFGQAQHF. Supplemented by reference TRBV28 and TRBJ1-5, the full variable domain reads DVKVTQSSRYLVKRTGEKVFLECVQDMDHENMFWYRQDPGLGLRLIYFSYDVKMKEKGDIPEGYSVSREKKERFSLILESASTNQTSMYLCASSLFGQAQHFGDGTRLSIL.

This chain links TRBV7-6 with TRBJ2-7, with D hard to call. In germline, CDR1 is SGHVS, CDR2 FNYEAQ. The CDR3 has 14 amino acids. Trimming took 1 base from V and 3 from J, leaving 10 bases between them. The DNA of the CDR3 is TGTGCCAGCAGCTTAGATAGCACGAACTACGAGCAGTACTTC. Translation: CASSLDSTNYEQYF.

This chain connects TRBV6-5 to TRBJ2-7; no definite D call. V dropped 5 bases and J dropped 3 bases, with 5 bases sitting between them. CDR1 and CDR2 from the germline V gene are MNHEY and SVGAGI. The CDR3 has 11 amino acids. DNA of the CDR3: TGTGCCAGCAGTGTCAACTACGAGCAGTACTTC. Its translation: CASSVNYEQYF.

The chain links TRBV29-1 to TRBJ2-1; D is uncertain. Looked up from germline, CDR1 is SQVTM and CDR2 is ANQGSEA. V lost 6 bases and J 5 bases, leaving 11 bases between the germline ends. CDR3 size: 12 residues. The CDR3 is CSVTSKNNEQFF. The CDR3 coding sequence is TGCAGCGTGACAAGTAAGAACAATGAGCAGTTCTTC.